The sequence of this T cell receptor beta chain was determined in a study of blood T cell repertoires in COVID-19. CDR3 length: 17 residues. The trim removed 4 bases at V and 3 bases at J, leaving 5 bases unmatched. Germline values: CDR1 LGHNA, CDR2 YNFKEQ. Authors' analysis steps: Researchers report that nucleated cell counts were estimated from reference gene primer amplification. Measured with immunoSEQ multiplex PCR; TCRdb has only the in-frame clones, and not every one. D and trimming come from the DNA, and the V and J calls and clone size come from that table. The table includes about 50,000 clones, roughly 85% detected once.

This clonotype was sampled from a man between 65 and 85 years old with acute or convalescent COVID-19. Material: peripheral blood. This chain connects TRBV4-2 to TRBJ2-3; TRBD2 agrees at 15 bases. Here the CDR3 reads CASSLSGLAGGTDTQYF. The CDR3 nucleotides are TGTGCCAGCAGCCTCTCGGGACTAGCGGGAGGAACAGATACGCAGTATTTT.